The next 5 T cell receptor beta chains were all read from a single sample in a study of blood T cell repertoires in COVID-19. Using immunoSEQ multiplex PCR, the repertoire was profiled, and TCRdb retains in-frame clones only, with some absent. The sample lists approximately 28,000 clones, roughly 70% occurring once. The specimen was peripheral blood. Every receptor here comes from a boy aged 2 to 10 with active or convalescent COVID-19.

This clone has just a few counts. The chain employs TRBV5-1 and TRBJ2-6, with 7 bases aligning to TRBD2. With 3 bases clipped from V and 2 bases from J, the junction kept 8 bases outside the gene matches. The CDR3 extends over 17 amino acids. Germline V CDR1 and CDR2: SGHRS, YFSETQ. The CDR3 is CASSSGGIFTGANVLTF. The CDR3, as DNA: TGCGCCAGCAGCTCGGGGGGTATTTTCACTGGGGCCAACGTCCTGACTTTC. The variable domain in full, completed from reference TRBV5-1 and TRBJ2-6, reads KAGVTQTPRYLIKTRGQQVTLSCSPISGHRSVSWYQQTPGQGLQFLFEYFSETQRNKGNFPGRFSGRQFSNSRSEMNVSTLELGDSALYLCASSSGGIFTGANVLTFGAGSRLTVL.

This clone was counted between two and nine times. The CDR3 region is CATGEPRTDTQYF. CDR3 nucleotide sequence: TGTGCCACAGGGGAGCCCCGCACAGATACGCAGTATTTT. The chain couples TRBV10-3 to TRBJ2-3; D is possibly TRBD1 (6 bases). V lost 10 bases to trimming and J lost 1 base, with 12 bases between them. Germline V gene sequence: CDR1 ENHRY, CDR2 SYGVKD. This CDR3 region has 13 residues.

V is TRBV14 and J is TRBJ2-7; D is ambiguous. Germline loops: CDR1 SGHDN, CDR2 FVKESK. The CDR3 contains 14 residues. Deletions cut 3 bases from V and 5 bases from J, with 14 bases between. The CDR3 loop reads CASSHSLRVNEQYV. CDR3 sequence (DNA): TGTGCCAGCAGCCATTCACTTCGGGTCAACGAGCAGTACGTC.

This clone was observed a few times. This sequence joins TRBV10-3 and TRBJ1-1, with unresolved D. V lost 3 bases and J lost 0, with 8 bases in between. This CDR3 spans 14 amino acids. The germline V gene encodes CDR1 ENHRY and CDR2 SYGVKD. The CDR3 reads CAISDAGVNTEAFF. The CDR3 coding sequence is TGTGCCATCAGTGATGCCGGGGTGAACACTGAAGCTTTCTTT.

This clone has a single count. The chain's CDR3 is CASSLVRQGAPGELFF. The CDR3 DNA reads as TGCGCCAGCAGCTTGGTTCGACAGGGGGCCCCCGGGGAGCTGTTTTTT. The chain employs TRBV5-1 and TRBJ2-2; 10 bases fit TRBD1. Germline CDR1 is SGHRS and CDR2 is YFSETQ. The CDR3 is 16 amino acids. V dropped 0 bases and J dropped 6; count of bases not matched to a gene: 5.